This is a list of T cell receptor beta chains from one sample in a study of identifying expanded T cells in peripheral blood. Data came from immunoSEQ multiplex PCR; TCRdb stores just in-frame clones and leaves some out. The data show over 90,000 clones, approximately 85% seen once. The sequenced sample was blood. The receptors stem from a person aged 18-70 years in good health. Both conserved end residues are part of each CDR3. Fields, in order: CDR3 protein, CDR3 DNA, D gene, J gene, clone size, V gene. A D gene is named only where the DNA matches it firmly. Not every row has a clone size; where given, it reads once, few, many or a size class.

CDR3aa: CASSPRQGTGELFF
CDR3nt: TGTGCCAGCAGCCCTCGACAGGGCACCGGGGAGCTGTTTTTT
d_gene: TRBD1
j_gene: TRBJ2-2
abundance: NA
v_gene: TRBV11-3

CDR3aa: CASSLAAGGVNTEAFF
CDR3nt: TGCGCCAGCAGCTTGGCGGCCGGGGGAGTGAACACTGAAGCTTTCTTT
d_gene: NA
j_gene: TRBJ1-1
abundance: NA
v_gene: TRBV5-1

CDR3aa: CAWAAGDRGFGYTF
CDR3nt: TGTGCCTGGGCCGCCGGGGACAGGGGCTTTGGCTACACCTTC
d_gene: TRBD1
j_gene: TRBJ1-2
abundance: NA
v_gene: TRBV30

CDR3aa: CASSLGVSDTQYF
CDR3nt: TGTGCCAGCAGCTTGGGCGTATCGGATACGCAGTATTTT
d_gene: NA
j_gene: TRBJ2-3
abundance: NA
v_gene: TRBV5-6

CDR3aa: CASSQERNRVSSPLHF
CDR3nt: TGTGCCAGCAGCCAAGAGCGTAACAGGGTTTCTTCACCCCTCCACTTT
d_gene: NA
j_gene: TRBJ1-6
abundance: few
v_gene: TRBV14

CDR3aa: CASSPDRASAKNIQYF
CDR3nt: TGTGCCAGCAGCCCGGACAGGGCGAGTGCCAAAAACATTCAGTACTTC
d_gene: TRBD1
j_gene: TRBJ2-4
abundance: NA
v_gene: TRBV5-4

CDR3aa: CATEARRLNTEAFF
CDR3nt: TGTGCCACAGAGGCCCGGCGACTGAACACTGAAGCTTTCTTT
d_gene: NA
j_gene: TRBJ1-1
abundance: NA
v_gene: TRBV19

CDR3aa: CSVATGFLPYEQYF
CDR3nt: TGCAGCGTAGCTACAGGATTCCTTCCCTACGAGCAGTACTTC
d_gene: NA
j_gene: TRBJ2-7
abundance: once
v_gene: TRBV29-1

CDR3aa: CASSLGAAGTEAFF
CDR3nt: TGCGCCAGCAGCTTGGGGGCCGCTGGGACTGAAGCTTTCTTT
d_gene: NA
j_gene: TRBJ1-1
abundance: NA
v_gene: TRBV5-1

CDR3aa: CASSQDWARGRDGYGYTF
CDR3nt: TGTGCCAGCAGCCAAGATTGGGCCAGGGGAAGGGATGGCTATGGCTACACCTTC
d_gene: NA
j_gene: TRBJ1-2
abundance: NA
v_gene: TRBV4-2

CDR3aa: CASSELGLQNSPLHF
CDR3nt: TGTGCCAGCAGTGAACTTGGACTCCAAAATTCACCCCTCCACTTT
d_gene: NA
j_gene: TRBJ1-6
abundance: few
v_gene: TRBV2

CDR3aa: CASSLTSGRSDEQFF
CDR3nt: TGCGCCAGCAGCCTTACTAGCGGGAGAAGCGATGAGCAGTTCTTC
d_gene: TRBD2
j_gene: TRBJ2-1
abundance: NA
v_gene: TRBV4-3

CDR3aa: CASSQGENIQYF
CDR3nt: TGTGCCAGCAGCCAGGGCGAAAACATTCAGTACTTC
d_gene: NA
j_gene: TRBJ2-4
abundance: NA
v_gene: TRBV7-9

CDR3aa: CASSERGRSTEAFF
CDR3nt: TGTGCCAGCAGTGAAAGGGGAAGGAGCACTGAAGCTTTCTTT
d_gene: NA
j_gene: TRBJ1-1
abundance: NA
v_gene: TRBV6-1

CDR3aa: CASSDPPGHYEQYF
CDR3nt: TGTGCCAGCAGTGACCCCCCCGGACATTACGAGCAGTACTTC
d_gene: NA
j_gene: TRBJ2-7
abundance: NA
v_gene: TRBV6-1

CDR3aa: CASSDNYGVNQPQHF
CDR3nt: TGTGCCAGCAGTGACAATTACGGGGTCAATCAGCCCCAGCATTTT
d_gene: NA
j_gene: TRBJ1-5
abundance: NA
v_gene: TRBV25-1

CDR3aa: CASSLGQYNEQFF
CDR3nt: TGTGCCAGCAGCCTCGGACAGTACAATGAGCAGTTCTTC
d_gene: NA
j_gene: TRBJ2-1
abundance: NA
v_gene: TRBV7-3

CDR3aa: CASTEGAQPYGYTF
CDR3nt: TGCGCCAGCACTGAGGGGGCCCAGCCTTATGGCTACACCTTC
d_gene: TRBD1
j_gene: TRBJ1-2
abundance: NA
v_gene: TRBV5-1

CDR3aa: CASSKTDSSYNEQFF
CDR3nt: TGTGCCAGCAGCAAGACAGACAGCTCCTACAATGAGCAGTTCTTC
d_gene: NA
j_gene: TRBJ2-1
abundance: NA
v_gene: TRBV7-8

CDR3aa: CSGGQGYTGELFF
CDR3nt: TGCAGCGGGGGACAGGGGTACACCGGGGAGCTGTTTTTT
d_gene: TRBD1
j_gene: TRBJ2-2
abundance: once
v_gene: TRBV29-1

CDR3aa: CASFRGNQGEQYF
CDR3nt: TGTGCCAGCTTCAGGGGGAACCAGGGCGAGCAGTACTTC
d_gene: TRBD1
j_gene: TRBJ2-7
abundance: NA
v_gene: TRBV6-6

CDR3aa: CASNPTGYLYGYTF
CDR3nt: TGCGCCAGCAACCCAACAGGGTATCTCTATGGCTACACCTTC
d_gene: NA
j_gene: TRBJ1-2
abundance: NA
v_gene: TRBV10-2

CDR3aa: CASSPRFGLRDTDTQYF
CDR3nt: TGTGCCAGCAGCCCCCGGTTCGGTTTGAGGGACACAGATACGCAGTATTTT
d_gene: NA
j_gene: TRBJ2-3
abundance: once
v_gene: TRBV9

CDR3aa: CASSLVGGPVDTQYF
CDR3nt: TGTGCCAGCAGCTTAGTAGGGGGACCGGTAGACACGCAGTATTTT
d_gene: NA
j_gene: TRBJ2-3
abundance: NA
v_gene: TRBV11-3

CDR3aa: CASSSRLENEQFF
CDR3nt: TGTGCCAGCAGCTCCCGACTAGAAAATGAGCAGTTCTTC
d_gene: NA
j_gene: TRBJ2-1
abundance: NA
v_gene: TRBV7-2

CDR3aa: CAWRGSSYNEQFF
CDR3nt: TGTGCCTGGAGGGGTAGCTCCTACAATGAGCAGTTCTTC
d_gene: NA
j_gene: TRBJ2-1
abundance: NA
v_gene: TRBV30

CDR3aa: CASSFGQSYEQYF
CDR3nt: TGTGCCAGCAGCTTCGGACAATCCTACGAGCAGTACTTC
d_gene: NA
j_gene: TRBJ2-7
abundance: NA
v_gene: TRBV5-4

CDR3aa: CASSPEGPEAFF
CDR3nt: TGTGCCAGCTCACCCGAGGGGCCAGAAGCTTTCTTT
d_gene: NA
j_gene: TRBJ1-1
abundance: NA
v_gene: TRBV18

CDR3aa: CASSLLSGEQYF
CDR3nt: TGTGCCAGCAGCCTCCTCTCGGGTGAGCAGTACTTC
d_gene: NA
j_gene: TRBJ2-7
abundance: NA
v_gene: TRBV7-9

CDR3aa: CASSFYNSPLHF
CDR3nt: TGCGCCAGCAGCTTTTATAATTCACCCCTCCACTTT
d_gene: NA
j_gene: TRBJ1-6
abundance: NA
v_gene: TRBV5-1

CDR3aa: CASSFGQGSNQPQHF
CDR3nt: TGTGCCAGCAGCTTTGGACAGGGTAGCAATCAGCCCCAGCATTTT
d_gene: TRBD1
j_gene: TRBJ1-5
abundance: NA
v_gene: TRBV5-6

CDR3aa: CSVRTRYREQFF
CDR3nt: TGCAGCGTGAGGACTAGGTACAGGGAGCAGTTCTTC
d_gene: TRBD2
j_gene: TRBJ2-1
abundance: NA
v_gene: TRBV29-1

CDR3aa: CAWFRGASGYTF
CDR3nt: TGTGCCTGGTTCCGGGGGGCGTCCGGCTACACCTTC
d_gene: NA
j_gene: TRBJ1-2
abundance: NA
v_gene: TRBV30

CDR3aa: CATSPPGTEAIQYF
CDR3nt: TGTGCCACCAGTCCCCCAGGGACAGAAGCCATTCAGTACTTC
d_gene: TRBD1
j_gene: TRBJ2-4
abundance: NA
v_gene: TRBV15

CDR3aa: CASSREGGTEAFF
CDR3nt: TGTGCCAGCAGCAGGGAGGGGGGCACTGAAGCTTTCTTT
d_gene: NA
j_gene: TRBJ1-1
abundance: NA
v_gene: TRBV9

CDR3aa: CASSLTGGGQPQHF
CDR3nt: TGCGCCAGCAGCCTGACAGGGGGCGGTCAGCCCCAGCATTTT
d_gene: TRBD1
j_gene: TRBJ1-5
abundance: once
v_gene: TRBV5-1

CDR3aa: CASSLIRDRARRINF
CDR3nt: TGTGCCAGCAGCTTAATCCGGGACAGGGCGAGGAGAATAAATTTC
d_gene: TRBD1
j_gene: TRBJ2-4
abundance: NA
v_gene: TRBV5-6

CDR3aa: CASSIGYQPQHF
CDR3nt: TGTGCCAGTAGTATAGGGTATCAGCCCCAGCATTTT
d_gene: NA
j_gene: TRBJ1-5
abundance: NA
v_gene: TRBV19

CDR3aa: CASSRFDGNNQPQHF
CDR3nt: TGTGCCAGCAGCCGCTTCGACGGTAACAATCAGCCCCAGCATTTT
d_gene: NA
j_gene: TRBJ1-5
abundance: NA
v_gene: TRBV4-2